The clone carrying this TCR beta chain was found once. Antigen: not known. With 6 bases removed from V and 5 bases from J, the gap between germline ends came to 11 bases. The CDR3 contains 13 residues. Per the germline V gene, CDR1 is MNHEY and CDR2 is SVGAGI. Sequenced by immunoSEQ multiplex PCR; TCRdb stores in-frame clones only, minus some. The sample carries nearly 50,000 clones, about nine tenths recorded once. The data derive from a study of OX40 agonist ivuxolimab in advanced cancers. Overall study findings and caveats: There were, on average, more expanded clones in CD8+ T cells than in CD4+. The CD4+ and CD8+ T cells in the blood had expanded clonally by week 6 at 0.1 to 3.0 mg/kg.

The sample here was CD4+ or CD8+ T cells sorted from blood, taken in a trial of the OX40 agonist ivuxolimab. The clonotype was recovered from an adult with an advanced solid tumor such as melanoma, head and neck, liver or kidney cancer. The rearrangement uses TRBV6-5 and TRBJ2-1, with D uncertain. Written as DNA, the CDR3 is TGTGCCAGCAGCGAGAGGTCAAACAATGAGCAGTTCTTC. Its translation: CASSERSNNEQFF.